One T cell receptor beta chain is described in this entry. 13 Jbeta primers and 60 Vbeta primers were used for the PCR. TCRdb keeps only in-frame clones here, not all; method: immunoSEQ multiplex PCR. The sample shows around 190,000 clones, about four fifths of them seen only once. This record comes from a study of cytomegalovirus exposure and HLA in healthy donors. The CDR3 consists of 12 residues. Germline assignment: CDR1 MGHRA and CDR2 YSYEKL. V was shortened by 0 bases and J by 6 bases, with 3 bases between the two germline ends. The sequence came from a man in his late teens or twenties in good health and CMV-seronegative. The sample was PBMCs. V is TRBV4-1 and J is TRBJ2-4; D not certain. The chain's CDR3 is CASSQDGNIQYF. CDR3 sequence (DNA): TGCGCCAGCAGCCAAGACGGAAACATTCAGTACTTC.